Below are 16 T cell receptor beta chains sequenced from a single sample in a study of blood T cell repertoires in COVID-19. Only in-frame clones appear in the TCRdb table, and some are missing; sequencing was by immunoSEQ multiplex PCR. The table records 250,000 or so clones, around 86% of them present only once. Sequencing used peripheral blood. The receptor set was obtained from a middle-aged woman who had recovered from COVID-19.

The rearrangement joins TRBV3-1 (or the pseudogene TRBV3-2) to TRBJ2-3; maybe TRBD2 (6 bases). Looked up from germline, CDR1 is LGHDT and CDR2 is YNNKEL (reference sequence). The ends were cut back, 0 bases at V and 6 bases at J, with 13 bases in the middle. The CDR3 contains 15 residues. The CDR3 DNA reads TGTGCCAGCAGCCAAGATAGGACACGGGGGGATACGCAGTATTTT. It codes for CASSQDRTRGDTQYF.

The chain is built from TRBV11-2 and TRBJ2-7, with D tentatively TRBD1 (5 bases). This CDR3 has 15 residues. The germline V gene has CDR1 SGHAT and CDR2 FQNNGV. The ends were cut back, 0 bases at V and 4 bases at J, with 13 bases in the middle. The CDR3 coding sequence is TGTGCCAGCAGCTTAGATCCGAGACAGAGGTACGAGCAGTACTTC. Translated, it gives CASSLDPRQRYEQYF.

The gene calls are TRBV4-1 and TRBJ2-3; the match to TRBD2 covers 11 bases. CDR1 is MGHRA, CDR2 YSYEKL, per germline. V gave up 5 bases and J gave up 3 bases; unmatched junction bases: 4. There are 15 residues in the CDR3. CDR3 residues: CASSLLAGVTDTQYF. CDR3 coding DNA: TGCGCCAGCAGCTTACTAGCGGGAGTTACAGATACGCAGTATTTT.

The chain has TRBV6-5 and TRBJ2-7; 13 nucleotides align to TRBD2. The CDR3 has 15 amino acids. Trimming at V came to 8 bases and at J to 5 bases, leaving 9 bases not matched to a gene. Looked up from germline, CDR1 is MNHEY and CDR2 is SVGAGI. In DNA form, the CDR3 reads TGTGCCAGCCGCCGAATAGGACTAGCGGGAGACGAGCAGTACTTC. It specifies CASRRIGLAGDEQYF.

The rearrangement joins TRBV30 to TRBJ2-1, with a possible D match to TRBD1 (5 bases). This CDR3 is 13 amino acids long. V was cut by 5 bases and J by 5 bases, with 13 bases left in between. Germline V lookup: CDR1 GTSNPN, CDR2 SVGIG (reference sequence). CDR3 amino acids: CAWARGGDNEQFF. CDR3 DNA: TGTGCCTGGGCTAGGGGTGGTGACAATGAGCAGTTCTTC. The full variable domain, completed using reference TRBV30 and TRBJ2-1, is SQTIHQWPATLVQPVGSPLSLECTVEGTSNPNLYWYRQAAGRGLQLLFYSVGIGQISSEVPQNLSASRPQDRQFILSSKKLLLSDSGFYLCAWARGGDNEQFFGPGTRLTVL.

This clone was seen once. This chain connects TRBV11-2 to TRBJ2-7; 7 nucleotides match TRBD1. The CDR3 is 14 residues long. In germline, CDR1 is SGHAT, CDR2 FQNNGV. With 3 bases clipped from V and 5 bases from J, the junction kept 7 bases outside the gene matches. In DNA, the CDR3 is TGTGCCAGCAGCTTCCTAGGGACAGCCCACGAGCAGTACTTC. Translation gives CASSFLGTAHEQYF.

This sequence joins TRBV24-1 and TRBJ1-2; TRBD1 matches 8 bases. The trim removed 6 bases at V and 7 bases at J, leaving 3 bases unmatched. CDR1 and CDR2 from the germline V gene are KGHDR and SFDVKD. The CDR3 length is 12 residues. CDR3 nucleotides: TGTGCCACCAGTCCAGGGGGCTTTGGCTACACCTTC. It is translated as CATSPGGFGYTF.

This clone was counted between two and nine times. The CDR3 sequence: CATSGSTDTQYF. Written as DNA, the CDR3 is TGTGCCACAAGCGGGAGCACAGATACGCAGTATTTT. V and J are TRBV12-5 and TRBJ2-3; tentative D call: TRBD2 (6 bases). The CDR3 covers 12 residues. Germline assignment: CDR1 LGHNT and CDR2 FRNRAP. Based on the CDR3 plus reference TRBV12-5 and TRBJ2-3, the full variable domain is DARVTQTPRHKVTEMGQEVTMRCQPILGHNTVFWYRQTMMQGLELLAYFRNRAPLDDSGMPKDRFSAEMPDATLATLKIQPSEPRDSAVYFCATSGSTDTQYFGPGTRLTVL.

This chain uses TRBV29-1 with TRBJ2-2, with TRBD1 matching 8 bases. The CDR3 totals 14 residues. Per germline, CDR1 SQVTM and CDR2 ANQGSEA. With V trimmed by 6 bases and J by 0 bases, 3 bases remained unmatched. The CDR3 spells CSVKGQANTGELFF. In DNA, the CDR3 is TGCAGCGTGAAGGGACAGGCGAACACCGGGGAGCTGTTTTTT.

The gene calls are TRBV5-1 and TRBJ1-1, with TRBD1 identical over 7 bases. The CDR3 spans 13 residues. Unmatched junction bases numbered 6, after V lost 2 bases and J lost 8 bases. Per germline, CDR1 SGHRS and CDR2 YFSETQ. Written as DNA, the CDR3 is TGCGCCAGCAGCTTACAGGGGACTTCAGAAGCTTTCTTT. Translating it yields CASSLQGTSEAFF. Using reference TRBV5-1 and TRBJ1-1 for the parts outside the CDR3, the full variable domain is KAGVTQTPRYLIKTRGQQVTLSCSPISGHRSVSWYQQTPGQGLQFLFEYFSETQRNKGNFPGRFSGRQFSNSRSEMNVSTLELGDSALYLCASSLQGTSEAFFGQGTRLTVV.

This rearrangement joins TRBV28 to TRBJ2-7, with 10 bases that match TRBD1. With V trimmed by 6 bases and J by 5 bases, 4 bases remained unmatched. The CDR3 consists of 13 residues. Germline loops: CDR1 MDHEN, CDR2 SYDVKM. As DNA, the CDR3 is TGTGCCAGCAGAGACAGGGGGCGGAACGAGCAGTACTTC. Amino acids: CASRDRGRNEQYF.

The rearrangement links TRBV6-1 to TRBJ1-1; D is unresolved. The V gene's germline CDR1 is MNHNS and CDR2 SASEGT. The CDR3 is made up of 13 amino acids. The ends were cut back, 2 bases at V and 2 bases at J, with 6 bases in the middle. The DNA of the CDR3 is TGTGCCAGCAGTGAACAGATTAACACTGAAGCTTTCTTT. Residues: CASSEQINTEAFF.

This rearrangement joins TRBV5-1 to TRBJ2-7, with D tentatively TRBD2 (5 bases). Trimming pared 6 bases from V and 0 bases from J, leaving 19 bases between. The CDR3 is made up of 16 amino acids. The germline V gene encodes CDR1 SGHRS and CDR2 YFSETQ. CDR3 sequence (DNA): TGCGCCAGCAAGGAACGGGAAGCAGAGAGCTCCTACGAGCAGTACTTC. Protein sequence: CASKEREAESSYEQYF.

Remarks on this clone: This sample includes further DNA sequences coding for the same CDR3. The chain combines TRBV2 with TRBJ2-5; tentative D call: TRBD1 (5 bases). This CDR3 is built from 12 residues. With 6 bases removed from V and 0 bases from J, the gap between germline ends came to 5 bases. In germline, CDR1 is SNHLY, CDR2 FYNNEI. The CDR3, as DNA: TGTGCCAGCAGGGACAACCAAGAGACCCAGTACTTC. As protein: CASRDNQETQYF.

The chain carries TRBV4-2 and TRBJ2-3; possibly TRBD2 for D (6 bases). Germline loops: CDR1 LGHNA, CDR2 YNFKEQ. The length of the CDR3 is 13 residues. V lost 4 bases, J lost 5 bases, and 10 bases lay in between. The DNA for the CDR3 is TGTGCCAGCAGCCCTCGGGAGTTAGATACGCAGTATTTT. Its protein product is CASSPRELDTQYF.

The chain joins TRBV9 to TRBJ2-1; D may be TRBD1 (5 bases). Trimming took off 5 bases at V and 8 bases at J, with 8 bases between the two ends. The CDR3 contains 11 residues. CDR1 SGDLS and CDR2 YYNGEE come from the germline V gene. The CDR3 bases are TGTGCCAGCAGTACAGGCGATGAGCAGTTCTTC. It encodes CASSTGDEQFF.